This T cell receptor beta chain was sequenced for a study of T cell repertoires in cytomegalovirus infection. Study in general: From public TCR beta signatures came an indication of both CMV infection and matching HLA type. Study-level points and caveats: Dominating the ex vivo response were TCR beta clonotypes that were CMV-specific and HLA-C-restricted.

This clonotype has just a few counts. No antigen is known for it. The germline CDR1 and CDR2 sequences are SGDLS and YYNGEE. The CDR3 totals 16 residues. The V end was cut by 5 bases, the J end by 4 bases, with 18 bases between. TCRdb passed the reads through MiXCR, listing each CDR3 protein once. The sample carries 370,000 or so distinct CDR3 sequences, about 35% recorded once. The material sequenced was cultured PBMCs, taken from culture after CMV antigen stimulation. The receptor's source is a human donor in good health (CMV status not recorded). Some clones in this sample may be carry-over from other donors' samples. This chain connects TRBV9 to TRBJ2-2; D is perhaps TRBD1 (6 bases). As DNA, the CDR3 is TGTGCCAGCAGTGCAATGACAGGAGCTACCACCGGGGAGCTGTTTTTT. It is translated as CASSAMTGATTGELFF.